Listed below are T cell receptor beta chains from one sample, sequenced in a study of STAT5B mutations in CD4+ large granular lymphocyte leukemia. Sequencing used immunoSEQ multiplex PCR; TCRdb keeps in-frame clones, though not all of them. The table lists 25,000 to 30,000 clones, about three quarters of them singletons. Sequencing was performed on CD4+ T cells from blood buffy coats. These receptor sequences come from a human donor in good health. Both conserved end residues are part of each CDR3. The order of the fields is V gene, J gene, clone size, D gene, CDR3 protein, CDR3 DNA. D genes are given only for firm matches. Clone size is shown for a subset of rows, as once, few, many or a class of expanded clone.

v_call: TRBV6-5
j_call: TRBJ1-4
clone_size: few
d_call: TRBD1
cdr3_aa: CASSWDRIRSEKLFF
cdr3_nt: TGTGCCAGCAGTTGGGACAGGATTAGAAGTGAAAAACTGTTTTTT

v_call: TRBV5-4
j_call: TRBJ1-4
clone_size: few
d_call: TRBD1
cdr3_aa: CASSFRTGGNEKLFF
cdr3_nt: TGTGCCAGCAGCTTCCGGACAGGGGGAAATGAAAAACTGTTTTTT

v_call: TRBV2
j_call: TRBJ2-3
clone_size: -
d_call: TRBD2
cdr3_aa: CASRRLADTQYF
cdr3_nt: TGTGCCAGCAGGAGACTAGCGGATACGCAGTATTTT

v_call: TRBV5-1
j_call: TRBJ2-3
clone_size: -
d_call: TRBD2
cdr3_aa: CASSLWGTSGPSTDTQYF
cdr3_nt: TGCGCCAGCAGCTTGTGGGGGACTAGCGGCCCGAGCACAGATACGCAGTATTTT

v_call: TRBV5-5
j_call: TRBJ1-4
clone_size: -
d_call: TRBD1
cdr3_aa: CASSSLGTENEKLFF
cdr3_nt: TGTGCCAGCAGCTCGCTCGGGACAGAAAATGAAAAACTGTTTTTT

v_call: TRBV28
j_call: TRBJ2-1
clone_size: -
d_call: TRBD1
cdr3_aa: CASSLTGTGRNEQFF
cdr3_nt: TGTGCCAGCAGTTTAACGGGGACAGGGAGAAATGAGCAGTTCTTC

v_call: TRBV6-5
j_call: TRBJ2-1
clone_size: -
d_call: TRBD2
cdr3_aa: CASSRTSGSSNEQFF
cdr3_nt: TGTGCCAGCAGTAGGACTAGCGGGAGCTCCAATGAGCAGTTCTTC

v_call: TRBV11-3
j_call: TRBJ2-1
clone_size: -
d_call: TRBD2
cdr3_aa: CASSFLADNEQFF
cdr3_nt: TGTGCCAGCAGCTTCCTAGCGGACAATGAGCAGTTCTTC

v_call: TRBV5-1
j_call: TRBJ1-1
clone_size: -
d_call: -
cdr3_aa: CASSLRGLWTEAFF
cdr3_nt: TGCGCCAGCAGTCTTCGGGGGCTGTGGACTGAAGCTTTCTTT

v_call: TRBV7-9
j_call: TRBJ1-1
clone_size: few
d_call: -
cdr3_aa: CASSPSDLAALTEAFF
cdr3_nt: TGTGCCAGCAGCCCCTCGGACCTCGCGGCTCTTACTGAAGCTTTCTTT

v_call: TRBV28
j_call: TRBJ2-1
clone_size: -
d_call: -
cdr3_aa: CATTSPGFKNPNEQFF
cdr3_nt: TGTGCCACCACCTCGCCGGGATTCAAAAACCCCAATGAGCAGTTCTTC

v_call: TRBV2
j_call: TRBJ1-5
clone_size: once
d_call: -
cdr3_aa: CASSGVSNQPQHF
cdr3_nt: TGTGCCAGCAGTGGGGTTAGCAATCAGCCCCAGCATTTT

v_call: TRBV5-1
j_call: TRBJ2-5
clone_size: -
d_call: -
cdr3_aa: CASKPPGDIRTQYF
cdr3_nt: TGCGCCAGCAAACCTCCAGGTGACATAAGGACCCAGTACTTC

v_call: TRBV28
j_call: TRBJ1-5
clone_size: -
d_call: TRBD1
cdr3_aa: CASSPRTGDQPQHF
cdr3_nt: TGTGCCAGCAGTCCTCGGACAGGGGATCAGCCCCAGCATTTT

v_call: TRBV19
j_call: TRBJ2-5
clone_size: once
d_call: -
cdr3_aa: CASSITGSETQYF
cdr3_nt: TGTGCCAGTAGTATAACTGGGAGCGAGACCCAGTACTTC

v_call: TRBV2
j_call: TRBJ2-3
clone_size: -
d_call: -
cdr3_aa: CASRVTGVTDTQYF
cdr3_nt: TGTGCCAGCAGAGTGACGGGAGTCACAGATACGCAGTATTTT

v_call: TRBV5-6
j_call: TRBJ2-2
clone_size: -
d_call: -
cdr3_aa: CASSLDVRGPGELFF
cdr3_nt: TGTGCCAGCAGCTTAGATGTGAGGGGTCCCGGGGAGCTGTTTTTT

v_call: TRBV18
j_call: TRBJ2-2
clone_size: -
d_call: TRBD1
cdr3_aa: CASSPLSRTGNTGELFF
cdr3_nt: TGTGCCAGCTCACCTCTGTCAAGGACAGGGAATACCGGGGAGCTGTTTTTT

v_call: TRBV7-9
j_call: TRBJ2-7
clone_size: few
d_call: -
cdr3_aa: CASSLRGSHEQYF
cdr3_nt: TGTGCCAGCAGCTTAAGGGGTTCCCACGAGCAGTACTTC

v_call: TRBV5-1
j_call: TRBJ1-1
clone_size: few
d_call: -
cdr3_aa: CASSLEGGTEAFF
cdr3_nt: TGCGCCAGCAGCTTGGAGGGGGGCACTGAAGCTTTCTTT

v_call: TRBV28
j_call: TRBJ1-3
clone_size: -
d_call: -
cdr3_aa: CASSLGEGNTIYF
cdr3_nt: TGTGCCAGCAGTTTAGGAGAGGGAAACACCATATATTTT

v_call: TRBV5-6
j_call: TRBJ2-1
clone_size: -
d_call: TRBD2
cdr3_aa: CASSLLAGVVNEQFF
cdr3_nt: TGTGCCAGCAGCCTACTAGCGGGAGTAGTCAATGAGCAGTTCTTC

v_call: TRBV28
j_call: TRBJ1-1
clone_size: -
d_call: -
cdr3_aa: CASRGGVNTEAFF
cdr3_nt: TGTGCCAGTCGCGGTGGGGTGAACACTGAAGCTTTCTTT

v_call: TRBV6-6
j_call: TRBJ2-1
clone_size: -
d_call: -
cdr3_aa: CASSYSSSNEQFF
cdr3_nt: TGTGCCAGCAGTTACTCGAGTAGCAATGAGCAGTTCTTC

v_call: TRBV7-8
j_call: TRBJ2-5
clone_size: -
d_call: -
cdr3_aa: CASSFGGLEETQYF
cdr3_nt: TGTGCCAGCAGCTTCGGAGGGCTCGAAGAGACCCAGTACTTC

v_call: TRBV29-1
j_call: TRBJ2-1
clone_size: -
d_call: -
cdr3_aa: CSVEGDGDEQFF
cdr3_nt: TGCAGCGTTGAGGGGGACGGCGATGAGCAGTTCTTC

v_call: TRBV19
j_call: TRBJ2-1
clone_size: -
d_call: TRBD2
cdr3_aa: CASSIGGGASNEQFF
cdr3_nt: TGTGCCAGTAGTATAGGCGGGGGGGCGTCCAATGAGCAGTTCTTC

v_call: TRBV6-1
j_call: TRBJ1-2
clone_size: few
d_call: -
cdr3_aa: CASRETGQTYGYTF
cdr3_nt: TGTGCCAGCAGAGAGACCGGACAGACGTATGGCTACACCTTC

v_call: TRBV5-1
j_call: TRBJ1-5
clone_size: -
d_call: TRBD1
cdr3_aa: CASSLGPRTGPNQPQHF
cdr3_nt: TGCGCCAGCAGCTTGGGACCGAGGACAGGGCCTAATCAGCCCCAGCATTTT

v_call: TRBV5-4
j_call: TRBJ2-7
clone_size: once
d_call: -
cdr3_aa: CASSLDFYEQYF
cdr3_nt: TGTGCCAGCAGCCTGGACTTCTACGAGCAGTACTTC

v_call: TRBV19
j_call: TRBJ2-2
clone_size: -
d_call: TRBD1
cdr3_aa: CASAGTGISGELFF
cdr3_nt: TGTGCCAGCGCCGGGACAGGGATATCCGGGGAGCTGTTTTTT

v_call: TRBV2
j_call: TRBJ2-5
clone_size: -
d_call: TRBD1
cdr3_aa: CASREDRVQETQYF
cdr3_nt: TGTGCCAGCAGGGAGGACAGGGTCCAAGAGACCCAGTACTTC

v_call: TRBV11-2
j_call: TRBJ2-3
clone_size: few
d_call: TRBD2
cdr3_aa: CASSSAPGGALTDTQYF
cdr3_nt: TGTGCCAGCAGCTCAGCTCCCGGGGGGGCCCTCACAGATACGCAGTATTTT

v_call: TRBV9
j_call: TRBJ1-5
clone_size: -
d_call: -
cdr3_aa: CASSAGDSNQPQHF
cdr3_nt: TGTGCCAGCAGCGCCGGGGACAGCAATCAGCCCCAGCATTTT

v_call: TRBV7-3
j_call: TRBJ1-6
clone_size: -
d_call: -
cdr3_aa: CASSLEGANSPLHF
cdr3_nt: TGTGCCAGCAGCTTAGAGGGTGCTAATTCACCCCTCCACTTT

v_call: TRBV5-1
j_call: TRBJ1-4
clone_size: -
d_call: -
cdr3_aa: CASSPMGPATNEKLFF
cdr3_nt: TGCGCCAGCAGCCCTATGGGTCCGGCAACTAATGAAAAACTGTTTTTT

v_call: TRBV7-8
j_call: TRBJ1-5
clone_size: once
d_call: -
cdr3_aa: CASSLHELNNQPQHF
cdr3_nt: TGTGCCAGCAGCTTACATGAGCTTAACAATCAGCCCCAGCATTTT

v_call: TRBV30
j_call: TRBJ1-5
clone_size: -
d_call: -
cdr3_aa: CAWSVGEGPQHF
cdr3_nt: TGTGCCTGGAGTGTAGGTGAGGGGCCCCAGCATTTT

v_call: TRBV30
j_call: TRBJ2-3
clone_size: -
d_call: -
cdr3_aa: CAWRSSPSTDTQYF
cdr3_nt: TGTGCCTGGAGATCGAGTCCTAGCACAGATACGCAGTATTTT

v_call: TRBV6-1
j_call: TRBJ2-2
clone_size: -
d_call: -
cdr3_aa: CAIGREQTEELFF
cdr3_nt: TGTGCCATAGGGCGCGAACAGACCGAGGAGCTGTTTTTT

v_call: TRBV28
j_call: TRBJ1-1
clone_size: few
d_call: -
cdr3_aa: CASSSLMNTEAFF
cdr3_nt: TGTGCCAGCAGTTCGCTCATGAACACTGAAGCTTTCTTT

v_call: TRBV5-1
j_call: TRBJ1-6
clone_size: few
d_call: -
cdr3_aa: CASSGSGTGESPLHF
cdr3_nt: TGCGCCAGCAGCGGATCCGGGACGGGGGAATCACCCCTCCACTTT

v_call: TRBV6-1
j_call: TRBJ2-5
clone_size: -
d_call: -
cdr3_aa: CASRDRGVEETQYF
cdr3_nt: TGTGCCAGCAGGGATCGGGGAGTTGAGGAGACCCAGTACTTC

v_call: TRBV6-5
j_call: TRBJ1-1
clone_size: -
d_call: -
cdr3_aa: CASSSDLPNTEAFF
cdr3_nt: TGTGCCAGCAGTTCTGATTTGCCCAACACTGAAGCTTTCTTT

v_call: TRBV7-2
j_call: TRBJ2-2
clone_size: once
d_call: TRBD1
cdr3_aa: CASSYRGPGELFF
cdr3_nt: TGTGCCAGCAGCTACAGGGGGCCCGGGGAGCTGTTTTTT

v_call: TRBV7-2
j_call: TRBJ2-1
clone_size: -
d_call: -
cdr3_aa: CASSLTRGGASYNEQFF
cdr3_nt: TGTGCCAGCAGCTTGACAAGAGGGGGGGCATCCTACAATGAGCAGTTCTTC

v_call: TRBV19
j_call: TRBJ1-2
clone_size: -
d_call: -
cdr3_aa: CASSIGVGTYGYTF
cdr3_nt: TGTGCCAGTAGTATCGGGGTAGGGACCTATGGCTACACCTTC

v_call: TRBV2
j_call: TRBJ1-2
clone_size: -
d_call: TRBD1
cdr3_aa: CASRPGQGNGYGYTF
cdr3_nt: TGTGCCAGCAGGCCCGGACAGGGAAATGGCTATGGCTACACCTTC

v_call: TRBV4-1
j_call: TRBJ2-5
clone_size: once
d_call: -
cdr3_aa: CASSRGETQYF
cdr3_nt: TGCGCCAGCTCACGAGGGGAGACCCAGTACTTC

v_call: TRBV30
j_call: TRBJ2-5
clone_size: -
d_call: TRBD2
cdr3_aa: CAWSQGGLAEKTQYF
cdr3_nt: TGTGCCTGGAGTCAAGGGGGACTAGCGGAAAAGACCCAGTACTTC

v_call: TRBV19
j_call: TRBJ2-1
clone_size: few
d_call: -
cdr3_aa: CASKGGLGQGSYNEQFF
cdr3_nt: TGTGCCAGTAAGGGTGGCTTGGGGCAAGGATCCTACAATGAGCAGTTCTTC

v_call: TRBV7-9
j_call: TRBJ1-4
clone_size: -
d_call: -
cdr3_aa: CASSATGATNEKLFF
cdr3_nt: TGTGCCAGCAGCGCCACAGGTGCAACTAATGAAAAACTGTTTTTT

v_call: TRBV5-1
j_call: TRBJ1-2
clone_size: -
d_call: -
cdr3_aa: CASSGNRDGYTF
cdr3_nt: TGCGCCAGCAGCGGAAACAGGGATGGCTACACCTTC

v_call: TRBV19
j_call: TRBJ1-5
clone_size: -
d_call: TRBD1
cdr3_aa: CASSGTGGNQPQHF
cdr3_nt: TGTGCCAGTAGTGGGACAGGGGGCAATCAGCCCCAGCATTTT

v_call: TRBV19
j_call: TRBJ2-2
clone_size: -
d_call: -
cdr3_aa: CASKIPTGELFF
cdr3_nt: TGTGCCAGTAAAATCCCCACCGGGGAGCTGTTTTTT